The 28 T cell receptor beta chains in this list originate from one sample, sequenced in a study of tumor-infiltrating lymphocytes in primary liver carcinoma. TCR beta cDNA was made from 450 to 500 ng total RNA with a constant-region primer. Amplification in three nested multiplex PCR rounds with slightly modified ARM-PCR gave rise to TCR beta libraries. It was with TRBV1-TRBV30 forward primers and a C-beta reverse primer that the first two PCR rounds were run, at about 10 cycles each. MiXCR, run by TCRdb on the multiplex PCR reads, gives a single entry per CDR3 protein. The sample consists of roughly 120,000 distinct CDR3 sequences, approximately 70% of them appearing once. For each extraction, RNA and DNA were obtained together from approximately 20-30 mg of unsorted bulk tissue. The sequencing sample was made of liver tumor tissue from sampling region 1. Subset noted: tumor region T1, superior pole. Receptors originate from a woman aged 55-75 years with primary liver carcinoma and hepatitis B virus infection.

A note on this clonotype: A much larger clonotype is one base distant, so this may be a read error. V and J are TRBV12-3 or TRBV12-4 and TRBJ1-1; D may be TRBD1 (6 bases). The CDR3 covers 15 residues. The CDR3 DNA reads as TGTACCAGCAGTCCGTTCGGACAGATGAACACTGAAGCTTTCTTT. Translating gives CTSSPFGQMNTEAFF.

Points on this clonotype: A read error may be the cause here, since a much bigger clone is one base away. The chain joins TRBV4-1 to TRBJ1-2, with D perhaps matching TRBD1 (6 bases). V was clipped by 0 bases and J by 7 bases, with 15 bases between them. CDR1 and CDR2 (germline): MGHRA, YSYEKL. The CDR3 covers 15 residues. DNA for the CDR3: TGCGCCAGCAGCCAAGATAGGAAAGCCAGGGGTGGCTACACCTTC. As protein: CASSQDRKARGGYTF.

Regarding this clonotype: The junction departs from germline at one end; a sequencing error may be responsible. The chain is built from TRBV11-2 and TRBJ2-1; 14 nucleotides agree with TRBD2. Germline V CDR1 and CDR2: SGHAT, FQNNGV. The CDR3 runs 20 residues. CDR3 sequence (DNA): TGTGCCAGCAGCTCACGGACTAGCGGGAGGCGGGGGAGATCCTACAATGAACAGTTCTTC. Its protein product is CASSSRTSGRRGRSYNEQFF.

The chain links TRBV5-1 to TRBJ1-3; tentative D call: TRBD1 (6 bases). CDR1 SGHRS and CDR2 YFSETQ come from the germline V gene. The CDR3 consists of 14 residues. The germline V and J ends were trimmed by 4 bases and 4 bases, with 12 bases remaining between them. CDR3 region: CASSPRTDGNTIYF. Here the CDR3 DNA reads TGCGCCAGCAGCCCTCGGACAGACGGAAACACCATATATTTT. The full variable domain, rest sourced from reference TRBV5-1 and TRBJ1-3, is KAGVTQTPRYLIKTRGQQVTLSCSPISGHRSVSWYQQTPGQGLQFLFEYFSETQRNKGNFPGRFSGRQFSNSRSEMNVSTLELGDSALYLCASSPRTDGNTIYFGEGSWLTVV.

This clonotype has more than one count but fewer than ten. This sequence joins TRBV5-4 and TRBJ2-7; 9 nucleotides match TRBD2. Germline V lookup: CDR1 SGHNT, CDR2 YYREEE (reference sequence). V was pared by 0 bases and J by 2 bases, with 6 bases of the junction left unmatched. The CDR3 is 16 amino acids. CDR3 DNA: TGTGCCAGCAGCTTGGGGCGGGAGGGGGCCCCCTACGAGCAGTACTTC. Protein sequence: CASSLGREGAPYEQYF.

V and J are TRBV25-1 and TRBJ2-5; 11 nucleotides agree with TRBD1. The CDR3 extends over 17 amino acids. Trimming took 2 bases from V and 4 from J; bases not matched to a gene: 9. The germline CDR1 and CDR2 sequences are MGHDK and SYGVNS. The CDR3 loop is CASSESGRTGGPETQYF. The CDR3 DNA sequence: TGTGCCAGCAGTGAAAGTGGTCGGACAGGGGGCCCAGAGACCCAGTACTTC.

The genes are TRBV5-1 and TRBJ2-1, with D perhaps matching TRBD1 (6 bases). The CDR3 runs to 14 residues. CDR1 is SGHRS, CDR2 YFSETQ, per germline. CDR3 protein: CASAGQLVGHGQFF. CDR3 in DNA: TGCGCAAGCGCCGGCCAACTAGTGGGACATGGGCAGTTCTTC.

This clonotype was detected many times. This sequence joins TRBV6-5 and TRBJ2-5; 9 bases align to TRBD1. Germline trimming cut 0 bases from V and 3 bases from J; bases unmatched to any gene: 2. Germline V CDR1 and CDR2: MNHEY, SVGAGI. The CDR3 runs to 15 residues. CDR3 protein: CASSYSRDREETQYF. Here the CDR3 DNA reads TGTGCCAGCAGTTACTCGAGGGACAGGGAAGAGACCCAGTACTTC.

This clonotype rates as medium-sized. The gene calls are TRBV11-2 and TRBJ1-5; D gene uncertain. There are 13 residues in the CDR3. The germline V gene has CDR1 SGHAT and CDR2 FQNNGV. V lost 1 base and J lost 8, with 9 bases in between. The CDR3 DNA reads TGTGCCAGCAGCTTAGTTTCCGGGAAGCCCCAGCATTTT. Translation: CASSLVSGKPQHF.

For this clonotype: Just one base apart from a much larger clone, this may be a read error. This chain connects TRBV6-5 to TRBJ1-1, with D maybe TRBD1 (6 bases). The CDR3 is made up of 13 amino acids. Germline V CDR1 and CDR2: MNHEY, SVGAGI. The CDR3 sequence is CASAEQGGTQAFF. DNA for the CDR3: TGTGCCAGCGCTGAACAGGGAGGCACTCAAGCTTTCTTT.

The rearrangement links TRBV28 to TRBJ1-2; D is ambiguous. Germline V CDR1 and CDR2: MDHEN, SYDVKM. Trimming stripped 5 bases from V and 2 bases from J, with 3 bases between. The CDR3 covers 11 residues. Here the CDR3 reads CASSPNYGYTF. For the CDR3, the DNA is TGTGCCAGCAGTCCCAACTATGGCTACACCTTC.

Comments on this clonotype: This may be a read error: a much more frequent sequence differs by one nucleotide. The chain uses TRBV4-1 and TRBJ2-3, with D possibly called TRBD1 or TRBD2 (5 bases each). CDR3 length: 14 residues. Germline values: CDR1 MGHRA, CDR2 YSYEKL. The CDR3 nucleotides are TGCGCCTGCAGCCAAGGGCCGGGACCAGATACGCAGTATTTT. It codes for CACSQGPGPDTQYF.

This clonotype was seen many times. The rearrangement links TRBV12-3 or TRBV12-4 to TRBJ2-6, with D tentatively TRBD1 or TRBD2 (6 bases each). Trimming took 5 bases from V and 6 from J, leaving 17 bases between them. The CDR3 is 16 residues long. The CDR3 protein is CASSLLGGQVANVLTF. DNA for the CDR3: TGTGCCAGCAGTCTCCTTGGGGGGCAGGTGGCCAACGTCCTGACTTTC.

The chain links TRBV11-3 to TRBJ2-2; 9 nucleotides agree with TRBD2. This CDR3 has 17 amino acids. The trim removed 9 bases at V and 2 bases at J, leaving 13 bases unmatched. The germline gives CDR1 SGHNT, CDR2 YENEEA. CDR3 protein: CASSLDRLAGNTGELFF. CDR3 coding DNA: TGTGCCAGTAGTTTAGACAGGCTAGCGGGAAACACCGGGGAGCTGTTTTTT.

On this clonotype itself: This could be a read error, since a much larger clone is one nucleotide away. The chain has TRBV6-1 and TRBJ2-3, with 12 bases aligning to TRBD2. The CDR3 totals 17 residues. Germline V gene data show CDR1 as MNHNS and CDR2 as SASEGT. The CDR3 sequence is CASVRTSGVTSTYTQYF. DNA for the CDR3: TGTGCCAGCGTCAGGACTAGCGGGGTGACTAGCACATATACGCAGTATTTT.

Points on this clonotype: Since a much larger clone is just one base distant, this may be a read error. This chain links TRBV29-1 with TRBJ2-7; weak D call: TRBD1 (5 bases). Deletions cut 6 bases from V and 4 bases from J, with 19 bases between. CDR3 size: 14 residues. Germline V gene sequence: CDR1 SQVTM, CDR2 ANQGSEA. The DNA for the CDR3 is TGCAGCGTCCAGAATAGGGGCTGTTATTACGAGCAGTACTTC. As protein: CSVQNRGCYYEQYF.

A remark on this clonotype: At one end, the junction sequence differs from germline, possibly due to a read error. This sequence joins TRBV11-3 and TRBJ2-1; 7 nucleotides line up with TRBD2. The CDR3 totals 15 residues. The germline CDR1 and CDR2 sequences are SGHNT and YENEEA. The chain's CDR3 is CTSSHTSASNNEQFF. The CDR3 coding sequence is TGTACCAGCAGCCATACTAGCGCGAGTAACAATGAGCAGTTCTTC.

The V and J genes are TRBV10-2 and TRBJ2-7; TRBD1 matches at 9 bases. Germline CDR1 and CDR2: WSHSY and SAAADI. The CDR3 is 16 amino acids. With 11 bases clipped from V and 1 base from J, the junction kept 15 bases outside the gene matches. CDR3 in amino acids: CACGLPTGGASYEQYF. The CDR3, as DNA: TGCGCCTGCGGTCTCCCCACAGGGGGCGCGTCCTACGAGCAGTACTTC.

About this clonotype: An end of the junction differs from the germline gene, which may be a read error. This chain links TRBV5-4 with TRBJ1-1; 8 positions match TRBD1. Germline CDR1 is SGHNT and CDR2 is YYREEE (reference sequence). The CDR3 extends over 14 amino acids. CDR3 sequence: CASSPGQAYTEACF. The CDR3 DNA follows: TGTGCCAGTAGCCCGGGACAGGCATACACTGAAGCTTGCTTT.

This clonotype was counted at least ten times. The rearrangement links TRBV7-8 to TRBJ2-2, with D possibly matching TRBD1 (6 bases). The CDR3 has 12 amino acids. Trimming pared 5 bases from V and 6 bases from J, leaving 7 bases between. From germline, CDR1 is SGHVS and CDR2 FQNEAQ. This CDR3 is CASSRTAGELFF. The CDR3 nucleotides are TGTGCCAGCAGCCGGACAGCCGGGGAGCTGTTTTTT.

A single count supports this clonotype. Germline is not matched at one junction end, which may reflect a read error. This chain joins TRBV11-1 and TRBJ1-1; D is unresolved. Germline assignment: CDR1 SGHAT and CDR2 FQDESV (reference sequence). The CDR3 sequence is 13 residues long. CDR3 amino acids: CASGLLADTEAFF. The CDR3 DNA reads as TGTGCCAGCGGCTTACTGGCCGACACCGAAGCTTTCTTT.

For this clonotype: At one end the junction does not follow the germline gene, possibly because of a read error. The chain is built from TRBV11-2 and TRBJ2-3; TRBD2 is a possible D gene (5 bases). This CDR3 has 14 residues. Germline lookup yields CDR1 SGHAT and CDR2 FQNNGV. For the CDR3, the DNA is TGTGCCGGCAGCTTAGTTGGGAGCACAGATATGCACTATTTT. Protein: CAGSLVGSTDMHYF. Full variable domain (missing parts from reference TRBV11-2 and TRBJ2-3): EAGVAQSPRYKIIEKRQSVAFWCNPISGHATLYWYQQILGQGPKLLIQFQNNGVVDDSQLPKDRFSAERLKGVDSTLKIQPAKLEDSAVYLCAGSLVGSTDMHYFGPGTRLTVL.

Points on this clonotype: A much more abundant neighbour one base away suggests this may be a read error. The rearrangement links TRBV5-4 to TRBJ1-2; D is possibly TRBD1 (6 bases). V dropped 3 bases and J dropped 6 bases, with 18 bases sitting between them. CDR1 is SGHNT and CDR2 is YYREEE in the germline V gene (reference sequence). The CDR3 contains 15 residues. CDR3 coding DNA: TGTGCCAGCAGCTCGGCCCTGGCAGGGGAGGATGGCTACACCTTC. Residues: CASSSALAGEDGYTF.

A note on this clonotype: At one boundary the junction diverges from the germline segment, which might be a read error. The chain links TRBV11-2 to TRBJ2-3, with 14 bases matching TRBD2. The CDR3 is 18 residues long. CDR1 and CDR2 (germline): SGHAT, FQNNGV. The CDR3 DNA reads TGTGTCAGCACCGCGGGGACTAGCGGGAGAGGGAGCACAGATACGCAGTATTTT. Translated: CVSTAGTSGRGSTDTQYF.

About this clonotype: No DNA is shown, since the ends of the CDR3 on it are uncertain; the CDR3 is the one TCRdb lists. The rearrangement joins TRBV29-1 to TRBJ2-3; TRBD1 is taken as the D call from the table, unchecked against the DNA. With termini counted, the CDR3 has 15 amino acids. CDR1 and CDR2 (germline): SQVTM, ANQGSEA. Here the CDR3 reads CSVARGTGATDTQCF.

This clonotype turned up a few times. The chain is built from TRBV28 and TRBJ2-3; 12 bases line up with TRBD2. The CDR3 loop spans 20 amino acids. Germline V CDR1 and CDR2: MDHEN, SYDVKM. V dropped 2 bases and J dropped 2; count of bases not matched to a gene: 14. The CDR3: CASSLTTVASGRALTDTQYF. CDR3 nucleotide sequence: TGTGCCAGCAGTTTAACGACCGTGGCTAGCGGGAGGGCCCTCACAGATACGCAGTATTTT.

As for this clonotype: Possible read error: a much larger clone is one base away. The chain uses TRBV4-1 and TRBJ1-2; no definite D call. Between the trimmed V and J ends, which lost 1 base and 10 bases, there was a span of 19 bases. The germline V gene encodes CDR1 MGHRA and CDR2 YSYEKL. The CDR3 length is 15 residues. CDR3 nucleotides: TGCGCCAGCAGCCAAGTATCACAGTTGTCCGATGACTACACCTTC. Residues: CASSQVSQLSDDYTF.

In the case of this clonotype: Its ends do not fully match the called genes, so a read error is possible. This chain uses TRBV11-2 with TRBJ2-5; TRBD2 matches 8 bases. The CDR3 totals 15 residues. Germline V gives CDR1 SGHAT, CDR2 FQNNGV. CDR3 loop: CASSPGTRTQETQYF. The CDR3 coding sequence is TGTGCCAGCAGCCCAGGGACTAGAACTCAAGAGACTCAGTACTTC.